Detailed here is one T cell receptor (beta chain). Measured with immunoSEQ multiplex PCR; TCRdb has only the in-frame clones, and not every one. The sample includes 40,000 to 55,000 clones, approximately 90% of them seen just once. Sample time point: peripheral blood 6 weeks after treatment start. Germline CDR1 KGHSH, CDR2 LQKENI. CDR3 length: 19 amino acids. Deletions cut 2 bases from V and 7 bases from J, with 28 bases between. This sample is drawn from a study of PD-L1 blockade in urothelial cancer. The gene calls are TRBV18 and TRBJ2-3; D is ambiguous. The clonotype comes from a man in his fifties or sixties with urothelial cancer. Here the sequenced sample was PBMCs, taken around atezolizumab (anti-PD-L1) treatment. In DNA, the CDR3 is TGTGCCAGCTCACCAAAGCTGTCGTCTATTGGAACAGAAAGGAATACGCAGTATTTT. As protein: CASSPKLSSIGTERNTQYF.